This T cell receptor beta chain appears in the sequencing data of a study of T cells after yellow fever vaccination. Details on this clonotype: The target antigen is unknown.

Germline CDR1 and CDR2: SGHDT and YYEEEE. V was pared by 1 base and J by 10 bases, with 9 bases between. This CDR3 contains 12 residues. Study-level results: Booster samples showed a return of most primary-vaccination clones (roughly 95% CD4, roughly 85% CD8). A small proportion of clonotypes was detected in both the CD4 and CD8 compartments.

TCRdb redid the calling of the 5' RACE reads with MiXCR, one entry per CDR3 protein. The top ten clones hold about 40% of a sample with 100,000 to 150,000 distinct CDR3 sequences, 15% of them seen once. This sequence was found in a young man who received the YFV17D yellow fever vaccine. The sequencing here drew on CD8+ T cells sorted from PBMCs, taken 5 days after the yellow fever booster vaccination. The chain carries TRBV5-6 and TRBJ2-1, with D uncertain. CDR3 DNA sequence: TGTGCCAGCAGCTTGACTATCAGGGAGCAGTTCTTC. It encodes CASSLTIREQFF. Drawing the rest from reference TRBV5-6 and TRBJ2-1, the complete variable domain is DAGVTQSPTHLIKTRGQQVTLRCSPKSGHDTVSWYQQALGQGPQFIFQYYEEEERQRGNFPDRFSGHQFPNYSSELNVNALLLGDSALYLCASSLTIREQFFGPGTRLTVL.